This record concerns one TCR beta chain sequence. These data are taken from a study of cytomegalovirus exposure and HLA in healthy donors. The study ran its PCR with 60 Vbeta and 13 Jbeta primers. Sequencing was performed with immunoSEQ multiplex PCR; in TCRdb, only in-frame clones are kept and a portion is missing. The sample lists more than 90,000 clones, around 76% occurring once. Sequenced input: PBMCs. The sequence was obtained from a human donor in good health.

DNA of the CDR3: TGTGCCTGGAGCGGGACAGGGGTAAAGCCCCAGCATTTT. Protein product: CAWSGTGVKPQHF. The chain recombines TRBV30 with TRBJ1-5, with 10 bases identical to TRBD1. The CDR3 runs to 13 residues. The V segment lost 3 bases and the J segment 8 bases; nucleotides outside the gene matches: 4. Germline CDR1 and CDR2: GTSNPN and SVGIG (reference sequence).